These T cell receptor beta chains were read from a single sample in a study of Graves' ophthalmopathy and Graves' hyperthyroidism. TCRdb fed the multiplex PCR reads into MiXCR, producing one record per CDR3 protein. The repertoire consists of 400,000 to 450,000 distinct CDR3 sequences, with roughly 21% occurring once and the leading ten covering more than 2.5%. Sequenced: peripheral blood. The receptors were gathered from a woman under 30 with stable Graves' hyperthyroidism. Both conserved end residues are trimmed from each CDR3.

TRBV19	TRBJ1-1	ASTRGRGGNTEAF
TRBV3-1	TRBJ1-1	ASSQDLFGIMNTEAF
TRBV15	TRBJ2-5	ATSGTGVETQY
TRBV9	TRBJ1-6	ASSSHRGSNDSPLH
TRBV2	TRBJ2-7	ASRRGEQY
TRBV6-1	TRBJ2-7	ASATGRWREDYEQY
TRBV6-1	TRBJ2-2	ASSGGWNTGELF
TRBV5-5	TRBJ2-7	ASSLVGGSGHEQY
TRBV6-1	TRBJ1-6	ASSPGVNSPLH
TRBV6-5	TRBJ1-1	ATKPRGGTEAF
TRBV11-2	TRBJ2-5	ASSDGLAETQY
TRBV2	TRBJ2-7	ASSGGTSGPLYSYEQY
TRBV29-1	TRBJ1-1	SVDHQWETEAF
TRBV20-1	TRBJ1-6	SASSPLH
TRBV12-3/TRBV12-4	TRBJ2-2	ASSPIDGGELL
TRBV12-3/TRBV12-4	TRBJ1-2	ASSPPQGAVGGYT
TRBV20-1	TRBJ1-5	SARDPTPWEPQH
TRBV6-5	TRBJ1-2	ASSYEDTLNYGYT
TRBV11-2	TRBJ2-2	ASSLKGDTGELF
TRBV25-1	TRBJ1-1	ASSSDGNTEAF
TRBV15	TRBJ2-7	ATSSGVKSARGEQY
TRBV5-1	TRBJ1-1	ASSLGSGTANTEAF
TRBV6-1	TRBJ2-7	ASSEEGTSSYEQY
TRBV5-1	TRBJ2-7	ASSLRASGSLFHEQY
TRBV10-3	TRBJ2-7	AISPRGTGGKDYEQY
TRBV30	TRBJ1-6	AWNTGTYSPLH
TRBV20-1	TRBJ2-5	SASRNQETQY
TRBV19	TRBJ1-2	ASSHRQGNGYT
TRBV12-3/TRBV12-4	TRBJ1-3	ASTPFRSLSSGNTIY
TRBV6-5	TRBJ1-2	ASSLSGSSGYT
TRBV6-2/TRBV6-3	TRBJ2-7	ASTEIGSYEQY
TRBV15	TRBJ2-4	ATSSGTELAKNIQY
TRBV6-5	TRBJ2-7	ASSYSRPPATAYEQY
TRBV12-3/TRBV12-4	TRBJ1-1	ASSLGATGGAF
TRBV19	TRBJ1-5	ASIQGPFGEWPQH
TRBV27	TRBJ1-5	ASSFVNQPQH
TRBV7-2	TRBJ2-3	ASSLGDWTGGAQY
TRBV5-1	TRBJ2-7	ASSSGLAGNYEQY
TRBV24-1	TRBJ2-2	ATSDPTSGSAGELF
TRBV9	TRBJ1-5	ASSVNLRTGDQPQH
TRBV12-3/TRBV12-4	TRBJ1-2	ASSETLRYGYT
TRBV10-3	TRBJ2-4	AISEVGKRENIQY
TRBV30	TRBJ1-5	AWSVARALDQPQH
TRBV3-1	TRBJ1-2	ASSQQPGTANYGYT
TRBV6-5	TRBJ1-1	ASSYSRTGGWNTEAF
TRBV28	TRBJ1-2	ASSQSQGAYGYT
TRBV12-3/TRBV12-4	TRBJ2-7	ASLSSREVPHEQY
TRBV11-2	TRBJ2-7	ASSLDIGTYEQY
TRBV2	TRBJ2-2	ASSEVKAGELF
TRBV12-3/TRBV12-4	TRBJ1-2	ASSRGTGYELYGYT
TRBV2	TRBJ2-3	ASTISTDTQY
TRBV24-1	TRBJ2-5	ATSEPGTVETQY
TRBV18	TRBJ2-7	ASSRTSGVQY
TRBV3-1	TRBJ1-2	ASSQAESGRNGYT
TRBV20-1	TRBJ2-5	SARALSSERIQETQY
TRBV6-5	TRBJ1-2	ASSLLGRSTYGYT
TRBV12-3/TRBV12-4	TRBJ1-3	ASATPGENTIY
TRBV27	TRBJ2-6	ASSFGSSGANVLT
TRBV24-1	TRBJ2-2	ATSGTSPNTGELF